This T cell receptor beta chain was recorded in a study of blood T cells in healthy people across ages (dated by TCRdb to about 2015). Study-level background: In model experiments, roughly one uniquely barcoded TCR beta cDNA molecule per two T cells was captured by template switching. To avoid experimental bias, donors of different ages were spread randomly across the sequencing lanes. Two additional independent replicas of 1 million unique cDNA reads from the same blood draw were analyzed for two donors (one aged 18 to 30 and one aged 80 or older). The study measured age-related changes in TCR beta repertoire diversity using deep sequencing normalized with unique cDNA molecular identifiers. The donors were divided into four age groups: young (average roughly 15 years), middle-aged (almost 40), aged (62) and long-lived (82). The investigation overall reported the following: Estimates of total diversity based on one million sequenced T cells were regarded as lower bounds and as underestimates. Observed TCR beta diversity correlated strongly with the percentage of naive T cells measured by flow cytometry. Compared with the aged group, the long-lived group had more naive CD4+ T cells, fewer expanded clones and increased TCR diversity, suggesting age selection. Conclusive comparison of naive and antigen-experienced compartments was prevented by the profiling of bulk unsorted PBMCs. Observed TCR beta diversity per million T cells fell roughly linearly with age, and a significant reduction was already apparent by age about 43. Because the CMV infection status of the donors was unknown, age-related changes in expanded clonotypes may potentially have been confounded.

Comments on this clonotype: It has no known antigen specificity. Base qualities are not recorded, but no much larger clone differs from it by a single base.

The 40 or so donors, aged 6 to 90 years, were systemically healthy Caucasian individuals from Russia. Approximately 10 milliliters of peripheral blood were collected from each donor into EDTA-treated Vacutainer tubes. Ficoll-Paque density-gradient centrifugation was used to isolate PBMCs, with at least 7 million per sample. Total RNA, at least 6 micrograms per sample, was extracted from PBMCs with Trizol reagent. The percentages of naive CD45RAhigh/CD27high T cells were determined by flow cytometry on a PBMC aliquot from every donor. The method was 5' RACE. Sequencing was carried out with an Illumina HiSeq 2500. A second PCR of roughly 7 to 11 cycles was run with a J-beta primer mix and a sample-barcoded 5' primer. Each TCR beta cDNA molecule received a unique molecular identifier from a template-switch 5' adaptor carrying 12 random nucleotides. Each sample yielded at least 3 million CDR3-containing paired-end reads. The Mint cDNA synthesis kit, primed by a TRBC-specific oligonucleotide, was used to synthesize first-strand cDNA from all RNA. After uracil-DNA glycosylase treatment, a first 18-cycle PCR used universal primers M1SS and BC2_uni_R on all cDNA. Concerning the study's data processing: For normalization, 1 million high-quality reads were randomly selected from each sample, with every read carrying a distinct molecular identifier. Reads sharing molecular identifiers were discarded rather than binned into consensus sequences. CDR3 identification, clonotype clustering and error correction used MiTCR with a Q25 quality threshold and the strictest error-elimination algorithm. A nonparametric unseen species model with Euler transformation was used to estimate a lower bound on total TCR beta diversity. TCRdb passed the public sequencing reads through fastp at Q25 and MiXCR, retaining productive beta sequences. Identical CDR3 proteins give one entry, which carries the most common genes and DNA. The V and J calls follow TCRdb's processing rather than the paper's. Present in this sample are 700,000 to 1,000,000 distinct CDR3 sequences, approximately 44% of which were seen just once. The ten top clones hold nearly 20% of the sample.

Sequencing was carried out using blood. The sequence was obtained from a man aged 55 to 70 in good health.

The CDR3 has the sequence CATLDRATYEQYF. The base sequence is TGTGCCACCCTAGACAGAGCGACCTACGAGCAGTACTTC. The sequence links TRBV6-1 to TRBJ2-7; a weak D assignment points to TRBD1 (5 bases agree). The V end loses 10 bases and the J end loses 2 bases, and a stretch of 15 bases separates them. The CDR3, cysteine through phenylalanine, is 13 amino acids long. Solely the CDR3 DNA is kept, with 39 bases framed from the first base. CDR1 and CDR2, looked up from the germline V gene, are MNHNS and SASEGT.